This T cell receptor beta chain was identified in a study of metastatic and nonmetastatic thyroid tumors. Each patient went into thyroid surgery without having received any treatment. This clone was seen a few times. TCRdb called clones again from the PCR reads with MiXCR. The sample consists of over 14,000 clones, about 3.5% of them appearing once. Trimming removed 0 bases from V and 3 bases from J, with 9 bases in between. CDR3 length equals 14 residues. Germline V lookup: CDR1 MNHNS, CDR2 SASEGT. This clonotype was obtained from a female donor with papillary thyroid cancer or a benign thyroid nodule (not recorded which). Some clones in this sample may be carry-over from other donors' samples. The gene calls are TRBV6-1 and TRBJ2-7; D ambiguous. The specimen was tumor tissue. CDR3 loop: CASSEADFLYEQYF. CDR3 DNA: TGTGCCAGCAGTGAAGCAGACTTCCTCTACGAGCAGTACTTC.